This is a list of T cell receptor beta chains from one sample in a study of regulatory T cells in long-lasting Graves disease. A single record per CDR3 protein comes from TCRdb applying MiXCR to the multiplex PCR reads. The profile covers fewer than 450,000 distinct CDR3 sequences, with 23% appearing a single time and approximately 25% taken by the ten largest. The specimen was peripheral blood mononuclear cells (PBMCs), collected when the disease was refractory, from a patient treated with antithyroid drugs. These receptors all stem from a female donor with Graves disease. Both conserved end residues are part of each CDR3. The D gene is left open where the match is weak. The size of a clone is reported for some rows only, either as once, few or many, or as a class for expanded clones.

V gene	D gene	J gene	clone size	CDR3 DNA	CDR3 protein
TRBV4-1	TRBD1	TRBJ1-1	few	TGCGCCAGCAGCCCGATGAACAGGGGAGCCACTGAAGCTTTCTTT	CASSPMNRGATEAFF
TRBV29-1	NA	TRBJ2-5	few	TGCAGCGTTGAAGATAGAAATAGAGGAGTGGCTGAGACCCAGTACTTC	CSVEDRNRGVAETQYF
TRBV5-5	NA	TRBJ2-7	NA	TGTGCCAGCAGCTTGGTTCGGGCTGAGCGGTCCCTTAGGTACTTC	CASSLVRAERSLRYF
TRBV6-1	NA	TRBJ1-5	NA	TGTGCCAGCAGTGTCCAGGTAGGGGCCAATCAGCCCCAGCATTTT	CASSVQVGANQPQHF
TRBV6-5	TRBD1	TRBJ1-2	many	TGTGCCAGCAGTTACCAACCGGACAGGGCCTATGGCTACACCTTC	CASSYQPDRAYGYTF
TRBV7-2	NA	TRBJ1-6	many	TGTGCCAGCAGCTTGGGACCCTATAATTCACCCCTCCACTTT	CASSLGPYNSPLHF
TRBV11-2	TRBD2	TRBJ2-2	NA	TGTGCCAGCAGAAAACTAGCGGGAGTTACCGGGGAGCTGTTTTTT	CASRKLAGVTGELFF
TRBV11-2	NA	TRBJ2-6	many	TGTGCCAGCAGCCCTCTATGGCACGTCCTGACTTTC	CASSPLWHVLTF
TRBV29-1	NA	TRBJ1-4	few	TGCAGCGTTGAACGGGGAGCAACTAATGAAAAACTGTTTTTT	CSVERGATNEKLFF
TRBV28	NA	TRBJ2-7	few	TGTGCCAGCAGTTTCGGATCGGGAAGCTCCTACGAGCAGTACTTC	CASSFGSGSSYEQYF
TRBV28	NA	TRBJ1-5	NA	TGTGCCAGCAGTTTGCAGGTGTCTATGGGGGTTCAGCCCCAGCATTTT	CASSLQVSMGVQPQHF
TRBV7-3	TRBD1	TRBJ2-2	few	TGTGCCAGCAGCTTAAGACCCGCGGGACAGGGTTTGGACACCGGGGAGCTGTTTTTT	CASSLRPAGQGLDTGELFF
TRBV19	NA	TRBJ1-5	few	TGTGCCACTGCCGGGAGAAAGGGGAATAGCAATCAGCCCCAGCATTTT	CATAGRKGNSNQPQHF
TRBV2	NA	TRBJ2-7	few	TGTGCCAGCAGCTTAGCCGGGACACCTCATCTTTCCTACGAGCAGTACTTC	CASSLAGTPHLSYEQYF
TRBV27	NA	TRBJ2-7	few	TGTGCCAGCAGTTTTTTGGCGGAAACCTACGAGCAGTACTTC	CASSFLAETYEQYF
TRBV2	NA	TRBJ2-7	many	TGTGCCAGCAGTGTGGGGCAGGGCGGCTACGAGCAGTACTTC	CASSVGQGGYEQYF
TRBV12-3/TRBV12-4	TRBD1	TRBJ2-7	many	TGTGCCAGCAGTTTCGGGACAGGATCCTACGAGCAGTACTTC	CASSFGTGSYEQYF
TRBV27	TRBD1	TRBJ1-6	NA	TGTGCCAGCAGTTTGGCAGGGGGCTCCAATTCACCCCTCCACTTT	CASSLAGGSNSPLHF
TRBV6-1	TRBD1	TRBJ1-5	many	TGTGCCAGCAGTAGGACAGGGAAGGACAATCAGCCCCAGCATTTT	CASSRTGKDNQPQHF
TRBV4-2	NA	TRBJ1-2	few	TGTGCCAGCAGCCAAGATGTGGAATTCTATGGCTACACCTTC	CASSQDVEFYGYTF
TRBV20-1	TRBD2	TRBJ2-5	NA	TGCAGTGCTTTCGCGGGAGGCGGGGAGACCCAGTACTTC	CSAFAGGGETQYF
TRBV7-8	NA	TRBJ2-7	many	TGTGCCAGCAGCTTAAGAGACAGCAGCTCCTACGAGCAGTACTTC	CASSLRDSSSYEQYF
TRBV9	TRBD1	TRBJ1-4	NA	TGTGCCAGCAGCGCCCCTCAGACAGGGGGGAATGAAAAACTGTTTTTT	CASSAPQTGGNEKLFF
TRBV6-5	NA	TRBJ2-7	many	TGTGCCAGCAGTTACTCGAAGTCCTGGAACCTTCGCGCCGACGAGCAGTACTTC	CASSYSKSWNLRADEQYF
TRBV20-1	NA	TRBJ1-6	NA	TGCAGTGCTAGAGATCCCAGGGGACGGATTAATTCACCCCTCCACTTT	CSARDPRGRINSPLHF